These 2 T cell receptor beta chains came from one sample sequenced in a study of T-cell memory formation after mild COVID-19. TCRdb reanalysed the 5' RACE reads using MiXCR and keeps one entry per CDR3 protein. This repertoire shows 250,000 to 350,000 distinct CDR3 sequences, less than 20% found once; its top ten account for around 21%. The sequenced sample consisted of PBMCs or a T cell subset sorted from them (not recorded which). Receptors originate from a man between 18 and 29 years old who had mild COVID-19 (a few samples of this study predate the infection). Cell type and time point are not known.

This clonotype was seen a handful of times. The chain links TRBV4-1 to TRBJ2-5; a weak D match, TRBD2 (5 bases). Germline V CDR1 and CDR2: MGHRA, YSYEKL. This CDR3 comprises 14 residues. With 1 base removed from V and 5 bases from J, the gap between germline ends came to 11 bases. The CDR3 nucleotides read TGCGCCAGCAGCCAAGCGGGGTCGAGGGAGACCCAGTACTTC. Translating it yields CASSQAGSRETQYF.

The chain joins TRBV6-5 to TRBJ2-3, with 7 positions matching TRBD2. The V gene end was trimmed by 4 bases and the J gene end by 2 bases; junction bases not matched to a gene: 9. The V gene's germline CDR1 is MNHEY and CDR2 SVGAGI. The CDR3 consists of 16 residues. The CDR3: CASSSLLAIDTDTQYF. CDR3 in DNA: TGTGCCAGCAGTTCTTTACTAGCGATCGACACAGATACGCAGTATTTT.